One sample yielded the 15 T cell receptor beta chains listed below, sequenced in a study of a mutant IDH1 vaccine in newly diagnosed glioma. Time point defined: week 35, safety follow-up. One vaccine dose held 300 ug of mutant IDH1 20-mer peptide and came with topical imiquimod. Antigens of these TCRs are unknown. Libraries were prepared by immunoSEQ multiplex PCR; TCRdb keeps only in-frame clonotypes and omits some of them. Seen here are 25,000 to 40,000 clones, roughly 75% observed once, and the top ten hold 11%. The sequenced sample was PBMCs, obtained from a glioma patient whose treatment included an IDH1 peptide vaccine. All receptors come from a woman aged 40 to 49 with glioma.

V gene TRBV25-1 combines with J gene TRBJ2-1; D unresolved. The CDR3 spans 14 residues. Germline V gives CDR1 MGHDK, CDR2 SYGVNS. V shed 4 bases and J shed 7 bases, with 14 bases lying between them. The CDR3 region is CASSAIQTWNEQFF. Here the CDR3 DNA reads TGTGCCAGCAGTGCTATCCAGACCTGGAATGAGCAGTTCTTC.

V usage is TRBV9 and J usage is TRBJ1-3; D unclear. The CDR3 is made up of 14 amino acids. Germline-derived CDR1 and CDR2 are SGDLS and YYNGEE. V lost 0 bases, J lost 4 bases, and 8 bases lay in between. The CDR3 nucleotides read TGTGCCAGCAGCGTAGGGCAAGGGGGAAACACCATATATTTT. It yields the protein CASSVGQGGNTIYF.

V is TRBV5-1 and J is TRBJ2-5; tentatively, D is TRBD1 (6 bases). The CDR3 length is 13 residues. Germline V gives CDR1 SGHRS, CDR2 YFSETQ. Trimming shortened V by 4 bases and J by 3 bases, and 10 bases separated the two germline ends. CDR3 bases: TGCGCCAGCAGCACCGGACAGAAAGAGACCCAGTACTTC. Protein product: CASSTGQKETQYF. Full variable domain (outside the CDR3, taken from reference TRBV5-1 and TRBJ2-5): KAGVTQTPRYLIKTRGQQVTLSCSPISGHRSVSWYQQTPGQGLQFLFEYFSETQRNKGNFPGRFSGRQFSNSRSEMNVSTLELGDSALYLCASSTGQKETQYFGPGTRLLVL.

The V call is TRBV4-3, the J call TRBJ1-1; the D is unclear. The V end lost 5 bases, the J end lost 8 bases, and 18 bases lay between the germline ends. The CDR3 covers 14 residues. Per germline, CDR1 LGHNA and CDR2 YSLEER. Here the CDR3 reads CASSFGRGRLEAFF. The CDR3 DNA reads TGCGCCAGCAGCTTCGGGAGAGGGAGGCTGGAAGCTTTCTTT.

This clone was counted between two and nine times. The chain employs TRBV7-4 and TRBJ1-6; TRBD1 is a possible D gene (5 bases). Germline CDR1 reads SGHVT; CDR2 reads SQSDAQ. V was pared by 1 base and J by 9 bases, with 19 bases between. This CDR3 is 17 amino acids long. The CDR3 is CASSLESGQGEFSPLHF. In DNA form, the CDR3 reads TGTGCCAGCAGCTTAGAATCAGGGCAGGGCGAGTTTTCACCCCTCCACTTT.

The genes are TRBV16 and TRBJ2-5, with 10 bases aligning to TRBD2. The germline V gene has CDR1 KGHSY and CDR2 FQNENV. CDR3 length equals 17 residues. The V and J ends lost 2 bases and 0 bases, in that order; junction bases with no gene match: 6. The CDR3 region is CASSQTASGGYQETQYF. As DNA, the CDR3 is TGTGCCAGCAGCCAAACGGCTAGCGGGGGATACCAAGAGACCCAGTACTTC.

Here the CDR3 reads CASSGGQGARTGELFF. Here the CDR3 DNA reads TGTGCCAGCAGTGGGGGACAGGGGGCGCGTACCGGGGAGCTGTTTTTT. The chain carries TRBV6-1 and TRBJ2-2; 12 nucleotides agree with TRBD1. The CDR3 loop spans 16 amino acids. The germline V gene has CDR1 MNHNS and CDR2 SASEGT. Unmatched junction bases numbered 5, after V lost 4 bases and J lost 5 bases.

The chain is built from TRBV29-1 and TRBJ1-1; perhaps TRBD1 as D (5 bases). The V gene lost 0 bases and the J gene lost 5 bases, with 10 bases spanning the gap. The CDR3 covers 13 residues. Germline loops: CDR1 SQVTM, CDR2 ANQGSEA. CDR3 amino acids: CSVEDTPGTEAFF. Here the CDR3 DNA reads TGCAGCGTTGAAGATACCCCAGGGACTGAAGCTTTCTTT.

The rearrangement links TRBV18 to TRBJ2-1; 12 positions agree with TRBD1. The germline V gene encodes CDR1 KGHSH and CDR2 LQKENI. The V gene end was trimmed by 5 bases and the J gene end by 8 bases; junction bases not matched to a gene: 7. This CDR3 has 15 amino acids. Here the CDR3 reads CASSNRDRGQDEQFF. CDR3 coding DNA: TGTGCCAGCTCAAACCGGGACAGGGGGCAGGATGAGCAGTTCTTC.

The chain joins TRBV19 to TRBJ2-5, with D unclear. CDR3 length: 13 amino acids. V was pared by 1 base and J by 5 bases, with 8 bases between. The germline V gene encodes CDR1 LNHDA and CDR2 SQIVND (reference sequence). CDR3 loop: CASSIVDRETQYF. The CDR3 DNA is TGTGCCAGTAGTATAGTGGACCGGGAGACCCAGTACTTC.

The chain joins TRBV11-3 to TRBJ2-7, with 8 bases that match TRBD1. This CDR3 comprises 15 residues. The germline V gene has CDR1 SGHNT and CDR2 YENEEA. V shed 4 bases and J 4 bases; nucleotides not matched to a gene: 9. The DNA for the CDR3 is TGTGCCAGCAGCTCAGAGGACAGGGTTTCATACGAGCAGTACTTC. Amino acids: CASSSEDRVSYEQYF.

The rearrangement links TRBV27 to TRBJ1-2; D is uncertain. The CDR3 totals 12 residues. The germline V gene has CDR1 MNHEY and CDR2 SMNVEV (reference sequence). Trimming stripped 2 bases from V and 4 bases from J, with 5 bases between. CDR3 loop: CASSLKGYGYTF. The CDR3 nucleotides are TGTGCCAGCAGTTTAAAGGGCTATGGCTACACCTTC.

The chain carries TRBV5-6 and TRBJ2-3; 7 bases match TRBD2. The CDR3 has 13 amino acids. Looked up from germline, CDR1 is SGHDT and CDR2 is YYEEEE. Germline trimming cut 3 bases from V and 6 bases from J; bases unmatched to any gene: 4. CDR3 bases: TGTGCCAGCAGCTCCCGGGGGGAGGATACGCAGTATTTT. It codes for CASSSRGEDTQYF.

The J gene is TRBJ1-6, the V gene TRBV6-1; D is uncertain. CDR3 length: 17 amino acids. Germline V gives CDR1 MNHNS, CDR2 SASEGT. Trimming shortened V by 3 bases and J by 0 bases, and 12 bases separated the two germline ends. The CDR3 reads CASSEEGASSYNSPLHF. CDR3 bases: TGTGCCAGCAGTGAGGAGGGAGCGAGCTCCTATAATTCACCCCTCCACTTT.

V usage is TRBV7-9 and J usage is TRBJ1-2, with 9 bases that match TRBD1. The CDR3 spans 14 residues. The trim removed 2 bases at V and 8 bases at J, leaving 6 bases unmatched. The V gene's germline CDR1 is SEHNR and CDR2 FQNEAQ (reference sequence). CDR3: CASSLTGTGYGYTF. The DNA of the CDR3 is TGTGCCAGCAGCTTAACCGGGACAGGGTACGGCTACACCTTC.